The 19 T cell receptor beta chains reported below all come from one sample, sequenced in a study of T cell responses to AZD1222 COVID-19 vaccine. Generated by immunoSEQ multiplex PCR, the TCRdb table keeps only in-frame clones and is missing some. The table includes tens of thousands of clones, 80% to 90% detected once. Sample: peripheral blood, taken 28 days after the second AZD1222 dose. Every receptor here comes from an adult who received the AZD1222 COVID-19 vaccine.

The V gene is TRBV19, the J gene TRBJ1-2; no firm D call. The CDR3 covers 13 residues. Trimming pared 8 bases from V and 4 bases from J, leaving 14 bases between. Looked up from germline, CDR1 is LNHDA and CDR2 is SQIVND (reference sequence). Here the CDR3 DNA reads TGTGCCAGTGACCCGGAGGAGGGCTATGGCTACACCTTC. It translates to CASDPEEGYGYTF.

This clone has a single count. The chain recombines TRBV27 with TRBJ1-2; 11 bases map to TRBD1. V shed 4 bases, J shed 3 bases, and the junction held 4 bases outside the gene matches. The CDR3 extends over 15 amino acids. Germline CDR1 is MNHEY and CDR2 is SMNVEV (reference sequence). In DNA, the CDR3 is TGTGCCAGCAGTTCCCGGACAGGGGGCTACTATGGCTACACCTTC. Protein sequence: CASSSRTGGYYGYTF.

This clone has only a few counts. The rearrangement links TRBV7-6 to TRBJ1-1, with D hard to call. V dropped 2 bases and J dropped 1 base, with 11 bases sitting between them. The CDR3 contains 15 residues. The germline V gene encodes CDR1 SGHVS and CDR2 FNYEAQ. The CDR3, as DNA: TGTGCCAGCAGCTTAAGCGTAGCGGGGAACACTGAAGCTTTCTTT. Translating gives CASSLSVAGNTEAFF.

This chain links TRBV9 with TRBJ2-3; 8 nucleotides agree with TRBD2. The CDR3 covers 15 residues. CDR1 is SGDLS and CDR2 is YYNGEE in the germline V gene. V gave up 4 bases and J gave up 2 bases; unmatched junction bases: 6. The CDR3 sequence is CASSPRAGDTDTQYF. DNA of the CDR3: TGTGCCAGCAGCCCGAGAGCGGGGGACACAGATACGCAGTATTTT.

The V gene is TRBV5-5, the J gene TRBJ2-3; D is unresolved. The CDR3 is 14 amino acids. With 4 bases removed from V and 4 bases from J, the gap between germline ends came to 13 bases. CDR1 is SGHKS and CDR2 is YYEKEE in the germline V gene (reference sequence). CDR3 DNA sequence: TGTGCCAGCAGCGCCCCAGGTATGGCAGATACGCAGTATTTT. Its translation: CASSAPGMADTQYF.

This chain joins TRBV28 and TRBJ1-1; D gene ambiguous. The V gene's germline CDR1 is MDHEN and CDR2 SYDVKM. Trimming removed 6 bases at V and 3 bases at J, with 14 bases between. This CDR3 has 14 amino acids. CDR3: CASRPSRRDTEAFF. The CDR3 DNA sequence: TGTGCCAGCAGACCTTCCCGGAGAGACACTGAAGCTTTCTTT. Full variable domain (outside the CDR3, taken from reference TRBV28 and TRBJ1-1): DVKVTQSSRYLVKRTGEKVFLECVQDMDHENMFWYRQDPGLGLRLIYFSYDVKMKEKGDIPEGYSVSREKKERFSLILESASTNQTSMYLCASRPSRRDTEAFFGQGTRLTVV.

In this sample, this clone turned up once. V is TRBV4-2 and J is TRBJ1-6; possible D gene TRBD1, 5 bases. The germline gives CDR1 LGHNA, CDR2 YNFKEQ. This CDR3 has 15 residues. The ends were cut back, 4 bases at V and 10 bases at J, with 17 bases in the middle. CDR3 residues: CASSPDRGAGSPLHF. The CDR3 region has the DNA TGTGCCAGCAGCCCGGACCGGGGCGCTGGGTCACCCCTCCACTTT.

J is TRBJ1-4 and V is TRBV5-1; the match to TRBD1 covers 7 bases. The CDR3 extends over 14 amino acids. Germline V lookup: CDR1 SGHRS, CDR2 YFSETQ. Trimming removed 0 bases from V and 8 bases from J; junction bases left unmatched: 4. CDR3 amino acids: CASSLAGTEEKLFF. DNA of the CDR3: TGCGCCAGCAGCTTGGCCGGGACAGAGGAAAAACTGTTTTTT.

V is TRBV3-1 (or the pseudogene TRBV3-2) and J is TRBJ1-1; D gene ambiguous. From germline, CDR1 is LGHDT and CDR2 YNNKEL (reference sequence). V was shortened by 1 base and J by 6 bases, with 9 bases between the two germline ends. This CDR3 is built from 13 residues. CDR3 sequence (DNA): TGTGCCAGCAGCCAAGCAGAAGTGGCTGAAGCTTTCTTT. Translated: CASSQAEVAEAFF.

The V call is TRBV19, the J call TRBJ1-1; tentatively, D is TRBD1 (5 bases). The CDR3 length is 15 residues. V was clipped by 5 bases and J by 4 bases, with 17 bases between them. Germline V gives CDR1 LNHDA, CDR2 SQIVND (reference sequence). This CDR3 reads CASSLRVYQGTEAFF. The CDR3 nucleotides are TGTGCCAGTAGTCTGAGGGTCTACCAGGGCACTGAAGCTTTCTTT.

The table lists this clone with a count of one. The V and J genes are TRBV19 and TRBJ2-3, with D maybe TRBD2 (6 bases). CDR1 and CDR2 from the germline V gene are LNHDA and SQIVND (reference sequence). The CDR3 covers 14 residues. V lost 3 bases and J lost 3, with 10 bases in between. The CDR3 here is CASSMEGMTDTQYF. The CDR3 bases are TGTGCCAGTAGTATGGAGGGTATGACAGATACGCAGTATTTT.

As regards this clone: The sample has other DNA sequences that encode this CDR3 too. This chain uses TRBV15 with TRBJ1-3; the D gene is possibly TRBD1 (5 bases). V was shortened by 0 bases and J by 2 bases, with 5 bases between the two germline ends. The CDR3 covers 14 residues. CDR1 LNHNV and CDR2 YYDKDF come from the germline V gene (reference sequence). CDR3 sequence (DNA): TGTGCCACCAGCAGAGACAGGGCTGGAAACACCATATATTTT. It yields the protein CATSRDRAGNTIYF.

The rearrangement links TRBV2 to TRBJ2-1; TRBD1 matches at 8 bases. Per germline, CDR1 SNHLY and CDR2 FYNNEI. CDR3 length: 16 amino acids. Unmatched junction bases numbered 12, after V lost 9 bases and J lost 2 bases. DNA of the CDR3: TGTGCCAGGACGACAAACGGACAGGGACCCTACAATGAGCAGTTCTTC. It codes for CARTTNGQGPYNEQFF.

The chain recombines TRBV4-1 with TRBJ2-2; maybe TRBD2 (6 bases). V lost 2 bases, J lost 0 bases, and 10 bases lay in between. The CDR3 totals 16 residues. Germline CDR1 is MGHRA and CDR2 is YSYEKL. In DNA form, the CDR3 reads TGCGCCAGCAGCCAAAGACGGGACTCGAACACCGGGGAGCTGTTTTTT. Amino acid sequence: CASSQRRDSNTGELFF.

The rearrangement uses TRBV11-3 and TRBJ2-1, with 9 bases that match TRBD2. This CDR3 has 16 amino acids. The germline CDR1 and CDR2 sequences are SGHNT and YENEEA. V gave up 1 base and J gave up 7 bases; unmatched junction bases: 8. The CDR3 loop is CASSLGGSGSANEQFF. For the CDR3, the DNA is TGTGCCAGCAGCTTAGGAGGTAGCGGGAGTGCTAATGAGCAGTTCTTC.

This clone has a single count. V is TRBV6-5 and J is TRBJ1-2; 10 bases are a match to TRBD1. V lost 4 bases and J lost 8; bases outside the gene matches: 4. This CDR3 has 13 amino acids. CDR1 is MNHEY, CDR2 SVGAGI, per germline. The CDR3 reads CASSSLTGGGYTF. The CDR3 bases are TGTGCCAGCAGTTCGTTGACAGGGGGCGGCTACACCTTC.

This rearrangement joins TRBV7-9 to TRBJ2-7; D gene uncertain. The germline V gene has CDR1 SEHNR and CDR2 FQNEAQ (reference sequence). With 0 bases removed from V and 10 bases from J, the gap between germline ends came to 10 bases. The CDR3 consists of 12 residues. CDR3 in DNA: TGTGCCAGCAGCTTAGCGGCGGAAGAACAGTACTTC. It is translated as CASSLAAEEQYF.

This chain connects TRBV27 to TRBJ1-6; 9 positions agree with TRBD1. This CDR3 is built from 15 residues. Germline V gene lookup returns CDR1 MNHEY and CDR2 SMNVEV (reference sequence). The V gene end was trimmed by 5 bases and the J gene end by 10 bases; junction bases not matched to a gene: 9. The CDR3 bases are TGTGCCAGCAGTCCATCGGGACAGGGTAGATCACCCCTCCACTTT. It encodes CASSPSGQGRSPLHF.

The table lists this clone with a count of one. The chain is built from TRBV29-1 and TRBJ1-3, with TRBD1 matching 7 bases. The CDR3 consists of 13 residues. V lost 5 bases, J lost 0 bases, and 1 base stayed unmatched. Per germline, CDR1 SQVTM and CDR2 ANQGSEA. CDR3 amino acids: CSVWTGSGNTIYF. As DNA, the CDR3 is TGCAGCGTTTGGACAGGCTCTGGAAACACCATATATTTT.